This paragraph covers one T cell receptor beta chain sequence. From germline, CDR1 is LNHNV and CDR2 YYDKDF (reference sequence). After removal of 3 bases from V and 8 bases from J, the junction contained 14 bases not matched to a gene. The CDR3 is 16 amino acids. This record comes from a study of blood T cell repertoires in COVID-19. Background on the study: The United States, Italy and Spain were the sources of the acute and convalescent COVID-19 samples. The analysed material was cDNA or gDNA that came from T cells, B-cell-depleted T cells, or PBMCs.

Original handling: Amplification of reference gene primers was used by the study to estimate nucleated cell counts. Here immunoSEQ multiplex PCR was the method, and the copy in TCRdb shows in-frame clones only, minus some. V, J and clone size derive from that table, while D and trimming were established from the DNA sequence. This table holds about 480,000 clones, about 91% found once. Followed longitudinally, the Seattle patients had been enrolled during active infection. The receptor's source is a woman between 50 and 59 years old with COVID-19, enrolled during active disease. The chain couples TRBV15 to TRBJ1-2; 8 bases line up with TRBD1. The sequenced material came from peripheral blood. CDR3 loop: CATSSEGTQGAGGYTF. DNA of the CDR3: TGTGCCACCAGCAGCGAGGGGACCCAGGGGGCTGGGGGCTACACCTTC.